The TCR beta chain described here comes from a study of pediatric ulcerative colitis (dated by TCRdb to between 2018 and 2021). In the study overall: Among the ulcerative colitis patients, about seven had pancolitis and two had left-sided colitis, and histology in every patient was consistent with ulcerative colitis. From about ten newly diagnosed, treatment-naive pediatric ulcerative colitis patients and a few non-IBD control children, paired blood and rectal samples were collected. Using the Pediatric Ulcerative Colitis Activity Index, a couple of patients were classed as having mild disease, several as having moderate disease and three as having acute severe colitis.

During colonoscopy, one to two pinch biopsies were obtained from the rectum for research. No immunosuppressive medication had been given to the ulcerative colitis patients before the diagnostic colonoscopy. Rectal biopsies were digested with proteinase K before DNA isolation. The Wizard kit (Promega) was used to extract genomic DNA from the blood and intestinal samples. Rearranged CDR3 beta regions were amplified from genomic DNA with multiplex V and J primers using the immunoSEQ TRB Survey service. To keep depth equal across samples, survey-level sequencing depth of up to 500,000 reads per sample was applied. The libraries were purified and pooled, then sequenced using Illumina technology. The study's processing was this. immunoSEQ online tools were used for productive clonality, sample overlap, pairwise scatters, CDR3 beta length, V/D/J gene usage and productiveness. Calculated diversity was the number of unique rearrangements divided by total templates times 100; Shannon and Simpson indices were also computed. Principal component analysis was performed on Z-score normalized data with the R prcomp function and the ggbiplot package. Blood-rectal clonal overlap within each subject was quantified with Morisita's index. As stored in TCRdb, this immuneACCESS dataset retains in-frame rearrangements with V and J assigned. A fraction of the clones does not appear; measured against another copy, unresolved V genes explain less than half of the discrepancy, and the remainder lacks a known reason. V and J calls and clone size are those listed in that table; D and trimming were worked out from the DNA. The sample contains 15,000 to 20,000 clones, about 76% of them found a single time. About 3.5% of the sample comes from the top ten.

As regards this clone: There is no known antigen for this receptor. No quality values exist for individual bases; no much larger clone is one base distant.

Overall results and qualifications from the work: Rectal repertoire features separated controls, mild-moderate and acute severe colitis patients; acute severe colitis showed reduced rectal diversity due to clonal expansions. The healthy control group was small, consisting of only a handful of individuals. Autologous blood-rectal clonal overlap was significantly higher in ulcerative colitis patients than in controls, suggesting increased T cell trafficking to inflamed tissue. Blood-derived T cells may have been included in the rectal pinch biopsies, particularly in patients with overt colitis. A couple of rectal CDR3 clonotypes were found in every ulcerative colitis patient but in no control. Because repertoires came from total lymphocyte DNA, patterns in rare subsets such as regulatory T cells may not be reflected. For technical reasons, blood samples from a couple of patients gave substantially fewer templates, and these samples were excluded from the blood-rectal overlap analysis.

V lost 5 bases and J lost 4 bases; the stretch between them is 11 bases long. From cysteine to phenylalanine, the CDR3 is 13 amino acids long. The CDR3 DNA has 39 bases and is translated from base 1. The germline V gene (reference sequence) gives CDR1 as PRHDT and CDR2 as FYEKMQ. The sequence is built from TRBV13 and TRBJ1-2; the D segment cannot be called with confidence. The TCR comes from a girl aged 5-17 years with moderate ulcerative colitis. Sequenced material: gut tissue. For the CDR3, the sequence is CASSPPPFYGYTF. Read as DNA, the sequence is TGTGCCAGCAGCCCCCCGCCGTTCTATGGCTACACCTTC.